This TCR beta chain is drawn from a study of T cells in tumors and immune-related adverse events. The CDR3 runs to 15 residues. Trimming cost V 6 bases and J 5 bases, with 20 bases left between them. Germline V gives CDR1 LNHDA, CDR2 SQIVND (reference sequence). Here immunoSEQ multiplex PCR was the method, and the copy in TCRdb shows in-frame clones only, minus some. In the table there are around 10,000 clones, 85% to 95% of which are singletons. The TCR sequence derives from a female donor with metastatic renal cell carcinoma. The sample in question was lymph node tissue, obtained from a patient treated with anti-PD-1 therapy. This chain joins TRBV19 and TRBJ2-7, with TRBD1 as a possible D gene (6 bases). Here the CDR3 reads CASRGRGGRDHEQYF. CDR3 bases: TGTGCCAGTAGGGGCCGAGGGGGACGGGACCACGAGCAGTACTTC.